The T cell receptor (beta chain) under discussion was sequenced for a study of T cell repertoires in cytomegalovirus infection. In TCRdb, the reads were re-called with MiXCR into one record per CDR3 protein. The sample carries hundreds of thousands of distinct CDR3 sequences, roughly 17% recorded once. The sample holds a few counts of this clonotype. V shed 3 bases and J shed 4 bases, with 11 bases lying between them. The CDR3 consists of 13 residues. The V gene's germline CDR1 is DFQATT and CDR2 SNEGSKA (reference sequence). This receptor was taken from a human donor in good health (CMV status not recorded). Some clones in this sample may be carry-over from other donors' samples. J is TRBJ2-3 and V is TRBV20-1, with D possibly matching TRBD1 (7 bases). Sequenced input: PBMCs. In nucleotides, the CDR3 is TGCAGTGCTAGTCCCAGGGGGGCAGATACGCAGTATTTT. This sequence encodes CSASPRGADTQYF.